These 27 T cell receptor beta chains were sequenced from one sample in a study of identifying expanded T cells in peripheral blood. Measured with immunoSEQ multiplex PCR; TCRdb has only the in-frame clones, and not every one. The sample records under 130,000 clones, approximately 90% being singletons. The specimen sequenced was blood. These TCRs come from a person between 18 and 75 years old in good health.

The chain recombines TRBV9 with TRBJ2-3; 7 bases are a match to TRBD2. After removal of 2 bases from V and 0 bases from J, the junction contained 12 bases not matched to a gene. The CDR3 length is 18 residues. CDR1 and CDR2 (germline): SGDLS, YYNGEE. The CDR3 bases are TGTGCCAGCAGCGTCAAGGTTGGGGGGGGTGCTAGCACAGATACGCAGTATTTT. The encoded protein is CASSVKVGGGASTDTQYF.

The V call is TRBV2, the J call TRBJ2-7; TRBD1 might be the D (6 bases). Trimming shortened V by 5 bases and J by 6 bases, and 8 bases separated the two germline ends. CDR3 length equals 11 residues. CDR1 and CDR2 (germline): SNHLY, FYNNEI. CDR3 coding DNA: TGTGCCAGCAGTAAGGACAGCGAGCAGTACTTC. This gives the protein CASSKDSEQYF.

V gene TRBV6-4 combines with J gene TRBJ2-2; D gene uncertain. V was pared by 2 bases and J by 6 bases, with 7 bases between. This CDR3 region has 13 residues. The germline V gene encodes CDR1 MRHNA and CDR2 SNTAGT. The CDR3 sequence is CASSDIPAGELFF. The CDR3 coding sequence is TGTGCCAGCAGTGACATCCCCGCCGGGGAGCTGTTTTTT.

CDR3 DNA sequence: TGCGCCAGCAGCCAATCGGCTGATCGCACAGATACGCAGTATTTT. It yields the protein CASSQSADRTDTQYF. The chain links TRBV4-3 to TRBJ2-3; D gene unclear. Trimming removed 2 bases at V and 1 base at J, with 10 bases between. The CDR3 length is 15 residues. The germline CDR1 and CDR2 sequences are LGHNA and YSLEER.

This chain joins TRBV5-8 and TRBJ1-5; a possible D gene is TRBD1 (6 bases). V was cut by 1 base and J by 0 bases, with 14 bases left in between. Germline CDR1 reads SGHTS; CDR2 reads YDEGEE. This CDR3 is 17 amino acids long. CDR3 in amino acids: CASSLTRDTLSNQPQHF. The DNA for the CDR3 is TGTGCCAGCAGCTTGACCCGGGACACCCTTAGCAATCAGCCCCAGCATTTT.

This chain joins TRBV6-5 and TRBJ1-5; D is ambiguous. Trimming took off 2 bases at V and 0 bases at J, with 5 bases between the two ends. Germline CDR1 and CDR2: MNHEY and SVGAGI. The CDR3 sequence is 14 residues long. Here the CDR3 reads CASSYDHSNQPQHF. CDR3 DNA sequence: TGTGCCAGCAGTTACGACCATAGCAATCAGCCCCAGCATTTT.

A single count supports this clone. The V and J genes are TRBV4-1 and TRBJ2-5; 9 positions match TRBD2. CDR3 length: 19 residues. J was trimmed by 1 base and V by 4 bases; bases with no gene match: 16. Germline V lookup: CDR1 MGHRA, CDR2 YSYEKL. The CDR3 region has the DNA TGCGCCAGCAGCCTGACCCCGGGGCGAAGCGGGGGGCCCCAAGAGACCCAGTACTTC. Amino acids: CASSLTPGRSGGPQETQYF.

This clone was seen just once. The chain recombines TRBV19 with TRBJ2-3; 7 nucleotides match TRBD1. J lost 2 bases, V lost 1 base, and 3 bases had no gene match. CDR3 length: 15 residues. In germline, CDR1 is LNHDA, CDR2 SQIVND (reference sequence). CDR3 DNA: TGTGCCAGTAGTATAGTACAGGGGATCACAGATACGCAGTATTTT. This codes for CASSIVQGITDTQYF.

CDR3 loop: CASGQGMRETQYF. The CDR3 nucleotides read TGTGCCAGCGGCCAGGGTATGAGAGAGACCCAGTACTTC. The chain uses TRBV6-5 and TRBJ2-5; possible D gene TRBD1, 5 bases. The CDR3 is made up of 13 amino acids. Germline lookup yields CDR1 MNHEY and CDR2 SVGAGI. With 8 bases removed from V and 4 bases from J, the gap between germline ends came to 14 bases.

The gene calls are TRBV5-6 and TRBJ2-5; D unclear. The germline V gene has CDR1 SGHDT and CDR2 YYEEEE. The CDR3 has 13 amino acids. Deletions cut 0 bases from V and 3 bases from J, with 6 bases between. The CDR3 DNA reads TGTGCCAGCAGCTTGGGGGTCGAAGAGACCCAGTACTTC. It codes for CASSLGVEETQYF.

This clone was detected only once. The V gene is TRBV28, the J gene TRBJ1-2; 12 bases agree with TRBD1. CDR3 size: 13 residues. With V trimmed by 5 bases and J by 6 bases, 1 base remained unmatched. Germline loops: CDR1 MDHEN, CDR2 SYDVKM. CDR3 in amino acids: CASSRDRGHGYTF. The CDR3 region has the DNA TGTGCCAGCAGTAGGGACAGGGGGCATGGCTACACCTTC.

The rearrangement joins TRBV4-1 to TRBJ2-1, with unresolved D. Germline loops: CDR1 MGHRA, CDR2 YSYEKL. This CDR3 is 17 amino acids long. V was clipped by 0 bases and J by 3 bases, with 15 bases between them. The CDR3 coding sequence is TGCGCCAGCAGCCAAGAAGTTCAGGTTACGCGCTACAATGAGCAGTTCTTC. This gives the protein CASSQEVQVTRYNEQFF.

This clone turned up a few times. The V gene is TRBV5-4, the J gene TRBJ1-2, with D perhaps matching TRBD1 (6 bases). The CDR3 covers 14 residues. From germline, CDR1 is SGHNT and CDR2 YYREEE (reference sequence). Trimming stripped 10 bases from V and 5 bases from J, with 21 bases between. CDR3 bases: TGTGCCGTCGAAGAGTCGCAGGGGACTTATGGCTACACCTTC. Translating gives CAVEESQGTYGYTF.

The CDR3 sequence is CASSQTYNSPLHF. CDR3 sequence (DNA): TGCGCCAGCAGCCAGACCTATAATTCACCCCTCCACTTT. The chain recombines TRBV4-3 with TRBJ1-6; no clear D gene. The germline V and J ends were trimmed by 3 bases and 2 bases, with 2 bases remaining between them. From germline, CDR1 is LGHNA and CDR2 YSLEER. The CDR3 is 13 residues long.

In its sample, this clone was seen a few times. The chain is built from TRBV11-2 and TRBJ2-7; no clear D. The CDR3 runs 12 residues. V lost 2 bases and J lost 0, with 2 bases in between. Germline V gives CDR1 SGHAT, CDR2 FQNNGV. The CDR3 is CASSLNSYEQYF. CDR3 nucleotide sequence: TGTGCCAGCAGCTTAAACTCCTACGAGCAGTACTTC.

This CDR3 reads CASSVHPGQGSTGQYF. CDR3 coding DNA: TGTGCCAGCAGCGTACACCCGGGACAGGGGTCTACAGGGCAGTACTTC. The chain combines TRBV27 with TRBJ2-7, with 10 bases that match TRBD1. The CDR3 has 16 amino acids. After removal of 6 bases from V and 9 bases from J, the junction contained 17 bases not matched to a gene. Germline values: CDR1 MNHEY, CDR2 SMNVEV (reference sequence).

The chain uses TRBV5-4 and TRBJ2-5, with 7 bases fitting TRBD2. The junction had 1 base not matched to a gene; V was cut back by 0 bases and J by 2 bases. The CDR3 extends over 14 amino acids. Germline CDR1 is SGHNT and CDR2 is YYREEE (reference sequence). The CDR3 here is CASSLAGGQETQYF. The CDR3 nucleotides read TGTGCCAGCAGCTTGGCCGGGGGGCAAGAGACCCAGTACTTC. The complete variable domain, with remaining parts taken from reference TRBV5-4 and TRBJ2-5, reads ETGVTQSPTHLIKTRGQQVTLRCSSQSGHNTVSWYQQALGQGPQFIFQYYREEENGRGNFPPRFSGLQFPNYSSELNVNALELDDSALYLCASSLAGGQETQYFGPGTRLLVL.

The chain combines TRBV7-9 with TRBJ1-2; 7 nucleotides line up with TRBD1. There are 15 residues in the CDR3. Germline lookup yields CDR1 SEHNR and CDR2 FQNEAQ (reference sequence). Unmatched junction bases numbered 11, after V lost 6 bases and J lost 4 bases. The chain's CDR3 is CASRRDRAGIYGYTF. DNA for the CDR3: TGTGCCAGCAGAAGAGACAGGGCGGGAATCTATGGCTACACCTTC. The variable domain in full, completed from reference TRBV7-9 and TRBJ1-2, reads DTGVSQNPRHKITKRGQNVTFRCDPISEHNRLYWYRQTLGQGPEFLTYFQNEAQLEKSRLLSDRFSAERPKGSFSTLEIQRTEQGDSAMYLCASRRDRAGIYGYTFGSGTRLTVV.

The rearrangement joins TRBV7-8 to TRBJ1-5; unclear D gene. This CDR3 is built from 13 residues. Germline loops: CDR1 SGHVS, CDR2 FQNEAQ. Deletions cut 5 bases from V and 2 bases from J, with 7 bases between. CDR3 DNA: TGTGCCAGCAGCCCCGGTCGCAATCAGCCCCAGCATTTT. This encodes CASSPGRNQPQHF.

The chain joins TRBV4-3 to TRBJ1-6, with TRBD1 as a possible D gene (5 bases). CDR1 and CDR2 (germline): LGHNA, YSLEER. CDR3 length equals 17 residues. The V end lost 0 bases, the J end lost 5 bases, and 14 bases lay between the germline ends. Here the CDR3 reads CASSQEPRTNNNSPLHF. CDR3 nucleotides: TGCGCCAGCAGCCAAGAACCGCGGACAAACAATAATTCACCCCTCCACTTT.

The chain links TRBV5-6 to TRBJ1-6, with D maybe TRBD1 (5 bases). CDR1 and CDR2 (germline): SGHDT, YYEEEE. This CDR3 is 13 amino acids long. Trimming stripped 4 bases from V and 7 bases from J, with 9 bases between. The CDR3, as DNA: TGTGCCAGCAGCGTGGCAGGGAATTCACCCCTCCACTTT. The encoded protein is CASSVAGNSPLHF. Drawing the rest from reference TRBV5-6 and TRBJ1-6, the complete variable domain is DAGVTQSPTHLIKTRGQQVTLRCSPKSGHDTVSWYQQALGQGPQFIFQYYEEEERQRGNFPDRFSGHQFPNYSSELNVNALLLGDSALYLCASSVAGNSPLHFGNGTRLTVT.

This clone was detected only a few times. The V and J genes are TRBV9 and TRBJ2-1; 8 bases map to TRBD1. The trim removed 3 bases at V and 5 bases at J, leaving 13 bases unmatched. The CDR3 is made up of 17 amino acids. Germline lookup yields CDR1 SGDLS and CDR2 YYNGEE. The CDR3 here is CASSAPLEDRANNEQFF. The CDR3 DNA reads TGTGCCAGCAGCGCCCCGTTGGAGGACAGGGCAAACAATGAGCAGTTCTTC.

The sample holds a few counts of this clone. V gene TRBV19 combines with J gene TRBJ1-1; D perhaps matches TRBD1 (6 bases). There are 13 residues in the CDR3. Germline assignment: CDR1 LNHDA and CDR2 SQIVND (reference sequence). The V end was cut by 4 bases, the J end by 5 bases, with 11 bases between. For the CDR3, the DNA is TGTGCCAGTAGTACACAACAGGGAACTGAAGCTTTCTTT. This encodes CASSTQQGTEAFF. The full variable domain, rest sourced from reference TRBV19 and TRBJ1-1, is DGGITQSPKYLFRKEGQNVTLSCEQNLNHDAMYWYRQDPGQGLRLIYYSQIVNDFQKGDIAEGYSVSREKKESFPLTVTSAQKNPTAFYLCASSTQQGTEAFFGQGTRLTVV.

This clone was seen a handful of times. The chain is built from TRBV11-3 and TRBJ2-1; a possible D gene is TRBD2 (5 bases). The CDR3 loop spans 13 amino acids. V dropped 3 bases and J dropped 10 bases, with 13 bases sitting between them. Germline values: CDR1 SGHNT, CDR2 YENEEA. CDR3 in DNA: TGTGCCAGCAGCTTCTACCACGGCGGGGAGCAGTTCTTC. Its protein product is CASSFYHGGEQFF.

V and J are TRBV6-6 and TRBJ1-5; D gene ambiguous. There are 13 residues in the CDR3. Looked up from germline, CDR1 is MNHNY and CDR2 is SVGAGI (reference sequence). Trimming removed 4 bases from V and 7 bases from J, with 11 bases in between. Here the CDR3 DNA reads TGTGCCAGCAGTTCTGTCATTGGGCAGCCCCAGCATTTT. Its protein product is CASSSVIGQPQHF.

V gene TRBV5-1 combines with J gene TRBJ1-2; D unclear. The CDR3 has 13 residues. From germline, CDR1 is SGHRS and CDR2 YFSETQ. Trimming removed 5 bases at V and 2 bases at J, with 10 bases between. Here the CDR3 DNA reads TGCGCCAGCAGGGAATCGGAAAACTATGGCTACACCTTC. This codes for CASRESENYGYTF.

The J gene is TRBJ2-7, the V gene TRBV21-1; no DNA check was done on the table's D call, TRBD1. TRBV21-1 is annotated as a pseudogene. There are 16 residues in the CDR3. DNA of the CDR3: TGTGCCAGCAGCAAAGATCGCGACAGAAAACCCTACGAGCAGTACTTC. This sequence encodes CASSKDRDRKPYEQYF.